The 20 T cell receptor beta chains given below trace back to one sample, sequenced in a study of technical replicates of blood from several donors. The protocol was immunoSEQ multiplex PCR, while the TCRdb copy is restricted to in-frame clones and leaves out a portion. The table records around 70,000 clones, roughly 94% of them present only once. Source material: T cells isolated from PBMCs. The receptors were gathered from a human donor in good health.

The V and J genes are TRBV11-2 and TRBJ2-1; 7 bases align to TRBD2. This CDR3 is 17 amino acids long. V lost 6 bases to trimming and J lost 6 bases; unmatched junction nucleotides: 17. Germline values: CDR1 SGHAT, CDR2 FQNNGV. The CDR3 region has the DNA TGTGCCAGCAGTTTTAGGGCACGACTAGCTTGGGGCAATGAGCAGTTCTTC. Residues: CASSFRARLAWGNEQFF.

The chain joins TRBV10-2 to TRBJ1-5; 7 nucleotides match TRBD1. CDR3 length equals 17 residues. From germline, CDR1 is WSHSY and CDR2 SAAADI. With V trimmed by 1 base and J by 5 bases, 11 bases remained unmatched. CDR3 sequence (DNA): TGCGCCAGCAGTGAGTATCGGGACAGAGGGTTTTATCAGCCCCAGCATTTT. As protein: CASSEYRDRGFYQPQHF.

The CDR3 region is CASSLYSPGALAKNIQYF. In DNA, the CDR3 is TGTGCCAGCAGTTTATATTCCCCAGGGGCCCTAGCCAAAAACATTCAGTACTTC. The rearrangement uses TRBV27 and TRBJ2-4; D possibly corresponds to TRBD1 (6 bases). V lost 1 base and J 0 bases, leaving 16 bases between the germline ends. The V gene's germline CDR1 is MNHEY and CDR2 SMNVEV (reference sequence). The CDR3 has 18 residues.

V gene TRBV7-8 combines with J gene TRBJ1-1, with D uncertain. Germline values: CDR1 SGHVS, CDR2 FQNEAQ. V was shortened by 5 bases and J by 2 bases, with 9 bases between the two germline ends. The CDR3 totals 13 residues. CDR3 nucleotides: TGTGCCAGCAGCATAGAAAGCAACACTGAAGCTTTCTTT. Protein product: CASSIESNTEAFF.

V is TRBV5-1 and J is TRBJ1-5, with 10 bases lining up with TRBD1. This CDR3 is built from 15 residues. Germline-derived CDR1 and CDR2 are SGHRS and YFSETQ. Trimming cost V 4 bases and J 5 bases; bases outside gene matches: 6. CDR3 DNA: TGCGCCAGCAGCCTGGGACAGGGGACAGATCAGCCCCAGCATTTT. Protein: CASSLGQGTDQPQHF.

The chain links TRBV5-1 to TRBJ1-5; D unclear. Trimming removed 5 bases at V and 3 bases at J, with 15 bases between. This CDR3 is 15 amino acids long. Germline V gene data show CDR1 as SGHRS and CDR2 as YFSETQ. The CDR3 region has the DNA TGCGCCAGCAGTCCCCAGTCGGGGTTCAATCAGCCCCAGCATTTT. Protein: CASSPQSGFNQPQHF.

The DNA of the CDR3 is TGTGCCAGCAGCTTATATCGAGCGGAGCCTTACGAGCAGTACTTC. Protein sequence: CASSLYRAEPYEQYF. The chain carries TRBV7-9 and TRBJ2-7, with D perhaps matching TRBD2 (5 bases). CDR1 is SEHNR and CDR2 is FQNEAQ in the germline V gene (reference sequence). The CDR3 totals 15 residues. V lost 2 bases, J lost 4 bases, and 15 bases lay in between.

The CDR3 region has the DNA TGCGCCAGCAGCCAGGTACGGACAGGGATCACCGGGGAGCTGTTTTTT. Amino acids: CASSQVRTGITGELFF. The V gene is TRBV4-1, the J gene TRBJ2-2; TRBD1 matches at 8 bases. This CDR3 comprises 16 residues. Germline assignment: CDR1 MGHRA and CDR2 YSYEKL. The ends lost 3 bases at V and 4 bases at J; junction bases unmatched: 7.

The genes are TRBV5-6 and TRBJ2-4; maybe TRBD1 (6 bases). V was pared by 0 bases and J by 6 bases, with 7 bases between. The CDR3 length is 13 residues. Germline CDR1 is SGHDT and CDR2 is YYEEEE. CDR3 loop: CASSLATGNIQYF. The CDR3 DNA reads TGTGCCAGCAGCTTGGCGACAGGAAACATTCAGTACTTC. Drawing the rest from reference TRBV5-6 and TRBJ2-4, the complete variable domain is DAGVTQSPTHLIKTRGQQVTLRCSPKSGHDTVSWYQQALGQGPQFIFQYYEEEERQRGNFPDRFSGHQFPNYSSELNVNALLLGDSALYLCASSLATGNIQYFGAGTRLSVL.

The chain combines TRBV27 with TRBJ2-7; maybe TRBD2 (5 bases). From germline, CDR1 is MNHEY and CDR2 SMNVEV (reference sequence). The CDR3 covers 15 residues. Trimming took off 3 bases at V and 2 bases at J, with 14 bases between the two ends. The CDR3 protein is CASSFRAGVAYEQYF. In DNA, the CDR3 is TGTGCCAGCAGTTTCCGGGCCGGGGTGGCCTACGAGCAGTACTTC.

In its sample, this clone was seen a few times. The genes are TRBV7-9 and TRBJ1-1; 7 bases fit TRBD1. The trim removed 11 bases at V and 5 bases at J, leaving 17 bases unmatched. Germline-derived CDR1 and CDR2 are SEHNR and FQNEAQ (reference sequence). This CDR3 has 15 amino acids. The CDR3 region is CAQTQFLTGRTEAFF. In DNA form, the CDR3 reads TGTGCCCAAACCCAATTCTTGACAGGGAGGACTGAAGCTTTCTTT.

The chain couples TRBV27 to TRBJ2-5; TRBD2 matches at 10 bases. Trimming took 5 bases from V and 2 from J; bases not matched to a gene: 8. Germline V gene sequence: CDR1 MNHEY, CDR2 SMNVEV (reference sequence). This CDR3 is 16 amino acids long. In DNA, the CDR3 is TGTGCCAGCAGTACAAGTGCGACTAGCGGGCAAGAGACCCAGTACTTC. Protein sequence: CASSTSATSGQETQYF.

The chain combines TRBV25-1 with TRBJ2-7; tentatively, D is TRBD2 (6 bases). This CDR3 is built from 14 residues. The V gene lost 8 bases and the J gene lost 2 bases, with 16 bases spanning the gap. Germline assignment: CDR1 MGHDK and CDR2 SYGVNS. The CDR3 spells CASRRDGEAYEQYF. The CDR3 coding sequence is TGTGCCAGCCGAAGGGACGGGGAGGCCTACGAGCAGTACTTC.

The chain combines TRBV9 with TRBJ2-3; D gene ambiguous. Trimming pared 3 bases from V and 2 bases from J, leaving 10 bases between. The length of the CDR3 is 14 residues. CDR1 is SGDLS, CDR2 YYNGEE, per germline. The CDR3 loop reads CASSAGVFTDTQYF. CDR3 coding DNA: TGTGCCAGCAGCGCTGGAGTATTCACAGATACGCAGTATTTT.

The V call is TRBV29-1, the J call TRBJ2-1; D is possibly TRBD2 (6 bases). The CDR3 is 12 amino acids. Trimming pared 4 bases from V and 5 bases from J, leaving 9 bases between. Germline V CDR1 and CDR2: SQVTM, ANQGSEA. The CDR3 sequence: CSVAGSDNEQFF. The CDR3, as DNA: TGCAGCGTTGCCGGGAGCGACAATGAGCAGTTCTTC.

This rearrangement joins TRBV5-1 to TRBJ1-3, with no clear D. The CDR3 consists of 15 residues. Trimming took off 0 bases at V and 0 bases at J, with 7 bases between the two ends. Germline V gene data show CDR1 as SGHRS and CDR2 as YFSETQ. The CDR3 sequence: CASSLGLISGNTIYF. Written as DNA, the CDR3 is TGCGCCAGCAGCTTGGGTTTAATCTCTGGAAACACCATATATTTT. The entire variable domain, with the rest obtained from reference TRBV5-1 and TRBJ1-3, is as follows: KAGVTQTPRYLIKTRGQQVTLSCSPISGHRSVSWYQQTPGQGLQFLFEYFSETQRNKGNFPGRFSGRQFSNSRSEMNVSTLELGDSALYLCASSLGLISGNTIYFGEGSWLTVV.

The rearrangement uses TRBV7-6 and TRBJ2-6; 9 nucleotides agree with TRBD1. The germline V gene encodes CDR1 SGHVS and CDR2 FNYEAQ. The ends lost 5 bases at V and 2 bases at J; junction bases unmatched: 7. This CDR3 is 17 amino acids long. The CDR3 DNA reads as TGTGCCAGCAGCCCTAGGACAGGGGTGGCTGGGGCCAACGTCCTGACTTTC. Its protein product is CASSPRTGVAGANVLTF. The full variable domain, in which reference TRBV7-6 and TRBJ2-6 provide the parts outside the CDR3, is GAGVSQSPRYKVTKRGQDVALRCDPISGHVSLYWYRQALGQGPEFLTYFNYEAQQDKSGLPNDRFSAERPEGSISTLTIQRTEQRDSAMYRCASSPRTGVAGANVLTFGAGSRLTVL.

The sample holds one count of this clone. The rearrangement links TRBV12-1 to TRBJ2-1; the table's TRBD2 call for D was not verified on the DNA. TRBV12-1 has pseudogene status. The CDR3 loop spans 16 amino acids. In DNA form, the CDR3 reads TGTGCCAGCGCCGCACAAAGGACTAATTCATACAATGAGCAGTTCTTC. It codes for CASAAQRTNSYNEQFF.

The chain employs TRBV5-1 and TRBJ1-6, with 9 bases aligning to TRBD1. This CDR3 has 15 residues. The V and J ends lost 0 bases and 7 bases, in that order; junction bases with no gene match: 2. The germline V gene encodes CDR1 SGHRS and CDR2 YFSETQ. The CDR3 DNA follows: TGCGCCAGCAGCTTGGGGGGACAGGGCAATTCACCCCTCCACTTT. This sequence encodes CASSLGGQGNSPLHF.

This clone was counted once. The chain uses TRBV7-9 and TRBJ2-1; D perhaps matches TRBD2 (6 bases). From germline, CDR1 is SEHNR and CDR2 FQNEAQ (reference sequence). V was shortened by 5 bases and J by 7 bases, with 27 bases between the two germline ends. The CDR3 totals 18 residues. The CDR3 reads CASSTKGLSEKERNEQFF. CDR3 coding DNA: TGTGCCAGCAGCACAAAGGGACTCTCCGAAAAGGAGAGGAATGAGCAGTTCTTC.